This is a list of T cell receptor beta chains from one sample in a study of human T cells and chemical hapten exposure. TCRdb independently ran MiXCR on the RACE reads; one entry per CDR3 protein. The data contain 300,000 to 450,000 distinct CDR3 sequences, approximately 5.1% of them seen just once; the ten biggest clones take up around 2.6%. Source: whole blood, taken in connection with sensitization to the hapten diphenylcyclopropenone (DPC). The source of these receptors is a woman aged 45-60 years with alopecia areata. Some clones in this sample may be carry-over from other donors' samples. Each CDR3 is given with its conserved first and last residue. Some rows have no size entry. The others give once, few or many, or a class for an expanded clone.

v_gene	j_gene	len	abundance	CDR3aa
TRBV20-1	TRBJ2-4	15	few	CSARGNSQAKNIQYF
TRBV27	TRBJ1-6	15	.	CASSLMLSYNSPLHF
TRBV6-1	TRBJ2-2	14	few	CASKGTGYTGELFF
TRBV10-3	TRBJ2-3	17	many	CAIGEPGTSGGTDTQYF
TRBV2	TRBJ1-4	13	many	CASSGTGTPRVFF
TRBV12-3/TRBV12-4	TRBJ1-2	11	few	CASSFGQILTF
TRBV27	TRBJ1-1	13	many	CASSRAMNTEAFF
TRBV24-1	TRBJ1-1	13	many	CATRAQGESEAFF
TRBV21-1	TRBJ1-3	16	.	CASSTSSAPSGNTIYF
TRBV28	TRBJ2-4	14	many	CASSKRILGNIQYF
TRBV7-2	TRBJ1-6	13	few	CASSQGQNSPLHF
TRBV6-1	TRBJ1-5	13	.	CASSAVERQPQHF
TRBV4-3	TRBJ2-3	16	many	CASSQDSAGVADTQYF
TRBV30	TRBJ1-1	13	few	CAWRGTGNTEAFF
TRBV11-1	TRBJ2-5	13	few	CASSLAAGRTQYF
TRBV11-2	TRBJ1-1	13	many	CASRPQGRAEAFF
TRBV20-1	TRBJ1-2	14	many	CSARDTAANYGYTF
TRBV9	TRBJ2-5	14	few	CASSVGLAGGTQYF
TRBV12-3/TRBV12-4	TRBJ1-5	16	many	CASSFVGTPSNQPQHF
TRBV5-1	TRBJ1-5	14	few	CASREGTGNQPQHF
TRBV28	TRBJ2-5	14	.	CASSLYGREQTQYF
TRBV6-2/TRBV6-3	TRBJ2-3	16	few	CASRPSSGGVENTQYF
TRBV3-1	TRBJ1-2	15	.	CASSQEPVGGNGYTF
TRBV28	TRBJ1-2	13	.	CASSRQGAYGYTF
TRBV7-9	TRBJ2-3	15	.	CASSLGGEFTDTQYF
TRBV12-3/TRBV12-4	TRBJ1-1	14	.	CASSLGLPNTEAFF
TRBV6-2/TRBV6-3	TRBJ1-5	15	few	CASSYPRLSNQPQHF
TRBV7-9	TRBJ1-1	11	few	CASSRSTEAFF
TRBV15	TRBJ2-5	14	many	CATSRGVTQETQYF
TRBV6-2/TRBV6-3	TRBJ1-5	15	.	CASSPPEGHNQPQHF
TRBV6-2/TRBV6-3	TRBJ2-6	19	few	CASSYSKDRVSLFVVVLTF
TRBV7-9	TRBJ2-7	15	many	CASSMGQGYSYEQYF
TRBV7-2	TRBJ1-4	16	many	CASSLGQGGVNEKLFF
TRBV7-9	TRBJ2-4	15	.	CASSLDISAKNIQYF
TRBV6-5	TRBJ1-5	17	many	CASRQFSDRAQNQPQHF
TRBV3-1	TRBJ2-3	16	.	CASSHIRAPRWDTQYF
TRBV6-5	TRBJ1-5	15	many	CASRPDRGRGQPQHF
TRBV29-1	TRBJ1-1	13	many	CSVGRDRDAEAFF
TRBV12-3/TRBV12-4	TRBJ1-1	15	.	CASSLMGAVNTEAFF
TRBV5-4	TRBJ1-1	15	.	CASSGTGQPRSEAFF
TRBV7-7	TRBJ2-7	13	many	CASSPTSSREQYF
TRBV24-1	TRBJ1-1	12	once	CATNRRGTEAFF
TRBV12-3/TRBV12-4	TRBJ1-4	15	few	CASSLGYRDSEKLFF
TRBV20-1	TRBJ2-1	14	.	CSAPTSGTPNEQFF
TRBV10-2	TRBJ2-3	14	many	CASGRLAGADTQYF
TRBV5-6	TRBJ2-7	15	.	CASHLGGAWSYEQYF
TRBV29-1	TRBJ2-3	15	many	CSVEDVGGSTDTQYF
TRBV20-1	TRBJ2-3	14	few	CSASTGQGTDTQYF
TRBV10-1	TRBJ1-6	13	many	CASSESDSSPLHF
TRBV7-2	TRBJ2-3	14	few	CASSPGLGSDTQYF
TRBV12-3/TRBV12-4	TRBJ2-5	14	.	CASSSWGGGETQYF
TRBV4-3	TRBJ2-7	15	few	CASSQDTAGFYEQYF
TRBV9	TRBJ2-2	12	many	CASSVATGELFF
TRBV4-2	TRBJ1-6	16	few	CASSQDGTRYNSPLHF
TRBV4-2	TRBJ1-2	15	.	CASSQGLQRNYGYTF